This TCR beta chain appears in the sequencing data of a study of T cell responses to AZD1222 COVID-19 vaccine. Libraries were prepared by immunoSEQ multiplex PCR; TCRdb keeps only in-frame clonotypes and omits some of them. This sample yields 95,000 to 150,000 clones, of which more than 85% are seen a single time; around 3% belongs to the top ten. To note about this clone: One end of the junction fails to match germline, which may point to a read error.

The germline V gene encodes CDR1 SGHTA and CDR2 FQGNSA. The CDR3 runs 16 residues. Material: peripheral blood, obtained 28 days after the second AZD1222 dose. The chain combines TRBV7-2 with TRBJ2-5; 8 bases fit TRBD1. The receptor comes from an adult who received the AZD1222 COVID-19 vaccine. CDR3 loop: CASTLDPGGRGETQYF. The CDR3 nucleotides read TGTGCCAGCACCTTAGACCCAGGGGGCCGAGGGGAGACCCAGTACTTC.